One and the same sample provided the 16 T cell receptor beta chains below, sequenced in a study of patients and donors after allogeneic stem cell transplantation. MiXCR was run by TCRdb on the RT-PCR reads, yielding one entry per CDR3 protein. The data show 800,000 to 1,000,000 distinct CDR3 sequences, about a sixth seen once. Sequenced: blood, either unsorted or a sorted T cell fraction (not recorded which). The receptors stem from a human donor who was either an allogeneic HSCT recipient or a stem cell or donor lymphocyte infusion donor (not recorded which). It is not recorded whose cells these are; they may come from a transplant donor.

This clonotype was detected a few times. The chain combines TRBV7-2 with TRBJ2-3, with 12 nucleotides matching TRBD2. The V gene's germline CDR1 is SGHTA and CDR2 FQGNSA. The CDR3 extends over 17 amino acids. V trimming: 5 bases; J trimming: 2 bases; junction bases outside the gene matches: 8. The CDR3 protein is CASSTRTSGDPTDTQYF. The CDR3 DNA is TGTGCCAGCAGCACCCGGACTAGCGGGGATCCCACAGATACGCAGTATTTT.

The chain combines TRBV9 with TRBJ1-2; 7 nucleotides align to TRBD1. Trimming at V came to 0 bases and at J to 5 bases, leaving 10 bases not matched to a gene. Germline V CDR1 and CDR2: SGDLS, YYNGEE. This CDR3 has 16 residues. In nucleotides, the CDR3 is TGTGCCAGCAGCGTAGGTCCGGGGACAGACTCATATGGCTACACCTTC. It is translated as CASSVGPGTDSYGYTF.

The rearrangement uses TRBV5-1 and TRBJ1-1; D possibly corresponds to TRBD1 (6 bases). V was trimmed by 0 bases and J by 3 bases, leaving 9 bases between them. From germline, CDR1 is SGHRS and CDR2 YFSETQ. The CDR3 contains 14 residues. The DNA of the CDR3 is TGCGCCAGCAGCTTGGTGGGGGGCCACACTGAAGCTTTCTTT. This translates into CASSLVGGHTEAFF.

The CDR3 nucleotides are TGTGCCAGCAGCTCTCGTGGGCGGCCCGCTGGCGAGCAGTACTTC. This sequence encodes CASSSRGRPAGEQYF. The V gene is TRBV11-2, the J gene TRBJ2-7, with D hard to call. Germline V gene data show CDR1 as SGHAT and CDR2 as FQNNGV. This CDR3 region has 15 residues. Trimming left V 4 bases short and J 6 bases short, with 19 bases between.

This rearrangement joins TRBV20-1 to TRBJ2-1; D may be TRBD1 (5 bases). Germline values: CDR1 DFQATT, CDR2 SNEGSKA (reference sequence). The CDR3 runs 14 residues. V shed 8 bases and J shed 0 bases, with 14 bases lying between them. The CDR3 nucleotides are TGCAGTACCCAAGGGGAAGCCTCCTACAATGAGCAGTTCTTC. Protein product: CSTQGEASYNEQFF.

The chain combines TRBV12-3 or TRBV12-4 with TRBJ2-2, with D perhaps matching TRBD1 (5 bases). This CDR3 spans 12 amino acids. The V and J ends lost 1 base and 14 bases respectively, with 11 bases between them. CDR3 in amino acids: CASSLDRRTLFF. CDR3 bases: TGTGCCAGCAGTTTAGACAGGCGAACTCTGTTTTTT.

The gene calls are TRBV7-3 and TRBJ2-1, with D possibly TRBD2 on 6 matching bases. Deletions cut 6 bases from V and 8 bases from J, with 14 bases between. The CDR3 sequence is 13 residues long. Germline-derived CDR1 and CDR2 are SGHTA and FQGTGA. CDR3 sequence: CASSELPSDEQFF. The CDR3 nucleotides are TGTGCCAGCAGTGAGCTCCCTAGCGATGAGCAGTTCTTC.

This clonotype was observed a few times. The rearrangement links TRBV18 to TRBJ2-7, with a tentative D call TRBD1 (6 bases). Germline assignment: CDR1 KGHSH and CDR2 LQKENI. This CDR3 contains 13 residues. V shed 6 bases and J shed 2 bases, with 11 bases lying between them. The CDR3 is CASSRQETYEQYF. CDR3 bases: TGTGCCAGCTCCCGACAGGAGACCTACGAGCAGTACTTC.

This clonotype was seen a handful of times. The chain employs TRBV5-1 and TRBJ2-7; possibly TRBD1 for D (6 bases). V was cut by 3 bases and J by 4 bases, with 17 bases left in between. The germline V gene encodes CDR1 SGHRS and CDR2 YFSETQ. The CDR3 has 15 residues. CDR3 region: CASSYVTGKEYEQYF. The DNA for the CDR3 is TGCGCCAGCAGCTACGTCACAGGGAAGGAGTACGAGCAGTACTTC.

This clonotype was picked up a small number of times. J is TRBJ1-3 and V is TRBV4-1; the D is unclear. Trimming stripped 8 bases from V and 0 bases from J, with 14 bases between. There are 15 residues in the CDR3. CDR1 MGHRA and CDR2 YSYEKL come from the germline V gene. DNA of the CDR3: TGCGCCAGCGGATCAGTCCTGATCTCTGGAAACACCATATATTTT. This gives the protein CASGSVLISGNTIYF.

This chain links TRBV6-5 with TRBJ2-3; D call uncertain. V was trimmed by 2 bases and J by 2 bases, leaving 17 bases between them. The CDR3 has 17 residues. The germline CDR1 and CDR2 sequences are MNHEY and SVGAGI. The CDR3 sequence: CASSYRRVAPHTDTQYF. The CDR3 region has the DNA TGTGCCAGCAGTTACCGTCGCGTTGCCCCCCACACAGATACGCAGTATTTT.

The CDR3 protein is CSARPFAGGGGPGEQYF. In nucleotides, the CDR3 is TGCAGTGCTAGACCCTTCGCGGGAGGAGGGGGTCCGGGCGAGCAGTACTTC. The chain uses TRBV20-1 and TRBJ2-7; 8 bases are a match to TRBD2. Germline V CDR1 and CDR2: DFQATT, SNEGSKA (reference sequence). This CDR3 is built from 17 residues. The junction had 18 bases not matched to a gene; V was cut back by 2 bases and J by 6 bases.

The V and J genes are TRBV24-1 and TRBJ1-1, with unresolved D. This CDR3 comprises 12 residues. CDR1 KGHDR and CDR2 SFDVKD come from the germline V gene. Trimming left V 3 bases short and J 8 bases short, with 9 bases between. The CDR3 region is CATSDGEGEAFF. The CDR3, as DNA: TGTGCCACCAGTGATGGCGAAGGGGAAGCTTTCTTT.

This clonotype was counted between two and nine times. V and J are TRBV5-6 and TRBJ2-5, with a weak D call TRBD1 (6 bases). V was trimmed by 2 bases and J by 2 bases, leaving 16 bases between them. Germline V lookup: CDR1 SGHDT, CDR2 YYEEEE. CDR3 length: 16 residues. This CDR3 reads CASSFESRDTQETQYF. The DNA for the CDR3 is TGTGCCAGCAGCTTCGAATCTCGGGACACTCAAGAGACCCAGTACTTC.

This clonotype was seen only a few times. The CDR3 DNA is TGTGCCATCAGCCACGGACAGGTAACCCCCTACGAGCAGTACTTC. Translation gives CAISHGQVTPYEQYF. V is TRBV10-3 and J is TRBJ2-7, with 7 positions matching TRBD1. Germline V lookup: CDR1 ENHRY, CDR2 SYGVKD. V trimming: 6 bases; J trimming: 2 bases; junction bases outside the gene matches: 10. This CDR3 is 15 amino acids long.

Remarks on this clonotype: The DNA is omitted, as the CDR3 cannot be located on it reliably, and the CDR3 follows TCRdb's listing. Here the CDR3 reads CASSLRSEGQGLFFGNQPQHF. The V and J genes are TRBV6-2 or TRBV6-3 and TRBJ1-5; TRBD1, the table's D call, lacks a check against the DNA. Germline V lookup: CDR1 MNHEY, CDR2 SVGEGT. The CDR3 length is 21 residues, termini included.